This TCR beta chain appears in the sequencing data of a study of blood T cells in healthy people across ages. With regard to this clonotype: Its target is unknown.

Primed by a sample-barcoded 5' primer and a J-beta primer mix, a second PCR proceeded for about 7 to 11 cycles. TCRdb used MiXCR to reprocess the 5' RACE reads, holding one entry per CDR3 protein. This sample has about 1,800,000 distinct CDR3 sequences; 25% to 30% occur once, and the top ten carry 7.7%. Germline CDR1 MNHNY, CDR2 SVGAGI (reference sequence). V lost 4 bases, J lost 2 bases, and 12 bases lay in between. CDR3 length: 14 residues. The study's findings and limits: The recorded TCR beta diversity per million T cells decreased in a roughly linear manner with age. What prevented conclusive comparison of naive and antigen-experienced cells was that PBMCs were unsorted. Strongly correlated with naive T cell percentage was TCR beta diversity.

Sequenced sample: blood. The chain couples TRBV6-6 to TRBJ2-7; tentative D call: TRBD2 (7 bases). This TCR was sampled from a woman between 25 and 40 years old in good health. The CDR3 region has the DNA TGTGCCAGCAGTTCCTTAGGGGGGGCCTACGAGCAGTACTTC. Translated: CASSSLGGAYEQYF.